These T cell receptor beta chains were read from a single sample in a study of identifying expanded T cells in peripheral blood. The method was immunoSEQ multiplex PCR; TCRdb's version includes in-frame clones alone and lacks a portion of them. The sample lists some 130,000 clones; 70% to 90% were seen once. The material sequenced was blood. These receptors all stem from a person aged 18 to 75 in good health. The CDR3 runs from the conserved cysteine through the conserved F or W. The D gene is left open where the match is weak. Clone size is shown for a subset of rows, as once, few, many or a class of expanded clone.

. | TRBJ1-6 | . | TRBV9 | CASSAPTAGGINSPLHF | TGTGCCAGCAGCGCCCCGACGGCAGGCGGGATTAATTCACCCCTCCACTTT
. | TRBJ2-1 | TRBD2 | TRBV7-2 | CASSLGLLAGAYNEQFF | TGTGCCAGCAGCTTAGGTTTGCTAGCGGGGGCGTACAATGAGCAGTTCTTC
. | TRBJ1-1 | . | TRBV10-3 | CAISVGERTEAFF | TGTGCCATCAGTGTTGGCGAGAGGACTGAAGCTTTCTTT
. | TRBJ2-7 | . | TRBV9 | CASSVGYEQYF | TGTGCCAGCAGCGTAGGTTACGAGCAGTACTTC
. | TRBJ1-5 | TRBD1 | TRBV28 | CASSLFKGGGQGINQPQHF | TGTGCCAGCAGTTTATTTAAGGGTGGCGGACAGGGGATCAATCAGCCCCAGCATTTT
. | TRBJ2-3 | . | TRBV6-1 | CASSEQVAGNTDTQYF | TGTGCCAGCAGTGAACAGGTGGCGGGGAACACAGATACGCAGTATTTT
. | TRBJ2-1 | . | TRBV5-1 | CASSPIGRDEQFF | TGCGCCAGCAGCCCTATAGGGAGAGATGAGCAGTTCTTC
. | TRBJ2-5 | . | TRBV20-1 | CSARGGQTQYF | TGCAGTGCCCGAGGAGGTCAGACCCAGTACTTC
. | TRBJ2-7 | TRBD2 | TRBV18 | CASSVTSESYEQYF | TGTGCCAGCTCAGTCACTAGCGAGTCCTACGAGCAGTACTTC
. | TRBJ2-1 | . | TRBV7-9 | CASSSSTTANEQFF | TGTGCCAGCAGCTCGTCGACTACAGCCAATGAGCAGTTCTTC
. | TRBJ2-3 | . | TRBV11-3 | CASSSYPSTDTQYF | TGTGCCAGCAGTTCCTATCCTAGCACAGATACGCAGTATTTT
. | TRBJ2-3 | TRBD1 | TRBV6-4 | CASSDRGHTQYF | TGTGCCAGCAGCGACAGGGGGCATACGCAGTATTTT
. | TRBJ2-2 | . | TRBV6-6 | CASRGAVRTGELFF | TGTGCCAGTCGAGGGGCGGTTAGGACCGGGGAGCTGTTTTTT
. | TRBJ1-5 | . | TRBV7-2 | CASSPTYQPQHF | TGTGCCAGCAGCCCGACTTATCAGCCCCAGCATTTT
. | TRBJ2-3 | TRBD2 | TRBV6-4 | CASKAVAGVGDTQYF | TGTGCCAGCAAAGCTGTAGCGGGAGTGGGAGATACGCAGTATTTT
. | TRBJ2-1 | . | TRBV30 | CAFGTGVDEQFF | TGTGCCTTTGGGACGGGAGTCGATGAGCAGTTCTTC
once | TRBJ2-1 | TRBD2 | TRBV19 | CASRPPSGLNNEQFF | TGTGCCAGTAGGCCACCTAGCGGCCTTAACAATGAGCAGTTCTTC
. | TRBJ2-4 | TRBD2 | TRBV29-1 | CSVPLAGGLYF | TGCAGCGTTCCCCTAGCGGGAGGGCTTTACTTC
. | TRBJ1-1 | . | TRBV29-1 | CSAERQAIEAFF | TGCAGCGCCGAGAGGCAGGCAATTGAAGCTTTCTTT
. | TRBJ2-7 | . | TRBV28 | CASSLPALPYEQYF | TGTGCCAGCAGCCTCCCCGCCTTGCCCTACGAGCAGTACTTC
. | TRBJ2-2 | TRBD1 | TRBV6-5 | CASRPGTGTTGELFF | TGTGCCAGCAGGCCCGGGACAGGGACAACCGGGGAGCTGTTTTTT
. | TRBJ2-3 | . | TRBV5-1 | CASSLGGVSDTQYF | TGCGCCAGCAGCCTCGGAGGAGTATCAGATACGCAGTATTTT
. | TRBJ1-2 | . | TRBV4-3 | CASSQFGREFYGYTF | TGCGCCAGCAGCCAATTTGGCAGGGAGTTTTACGGCTACACCTTC
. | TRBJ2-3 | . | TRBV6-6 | CASSSNTDTQYF | TGTGCCAGCAGTTCGAATACAGATACGCAGTATTTT
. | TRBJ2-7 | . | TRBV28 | CASRTGTVYEQYF | TGTGCCAGCAGGACCGGGACTGTCTACGAGCAGTACTTC
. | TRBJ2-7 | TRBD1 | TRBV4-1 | CASSQGGGSSYEQYF | TGCGCCAGCAGCCAAGGAGGGGGCAGCTCCTACGAGCAGTACTTC
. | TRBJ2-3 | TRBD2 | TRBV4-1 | CASSHRGGSGSRADTQYF | TGCGCCAGCAGCCATAGAGGTGGTAGCGGGAGCAGGGCAGATACGCAGTATTTT
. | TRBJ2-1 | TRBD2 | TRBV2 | CASIGQAGDNEQFF | TGTGCCAGCATAGGGCAAGCGGGGGACAATGAGCAGTTCTTC
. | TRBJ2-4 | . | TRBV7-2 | CASSPGGRGDNIQYF | TGTGCCAGCAGCCCAGGAGGCCGAGGCGACAACATTCAGTACTTC
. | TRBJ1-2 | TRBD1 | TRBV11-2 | CASSSTGDGYTF | TGTGCCAGCAGCTCGACAGGGGATGGCTACACCTTC
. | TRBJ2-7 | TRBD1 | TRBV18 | CASADFRGPKYEQYF | TGTGCCAGCGCTGATTTTAGGGGGCCGAAATACGAGCAGTACTTC
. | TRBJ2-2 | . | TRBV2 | CASRFGQLGELFF | TGTGCCAGCAGATTCGGACAGTTAGGGGAGCTGTTTTTT
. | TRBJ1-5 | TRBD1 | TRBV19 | CASSVTGGGYQPQHF | TGTGCCAGTAGTGTCACAGGGGGCGGGTATCAGCCCCAGCATTTT
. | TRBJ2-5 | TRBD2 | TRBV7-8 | CASSTGLAVGETQYF | TGTGCCAGCAGCACCGGACTAGCGGTGGGGGAGACCCAGTACTTC
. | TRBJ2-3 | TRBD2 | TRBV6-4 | CASSATSGGANTQYF | TGTGCCAGCAGTGCAACTAGCGGGGGGGCAAATACGCAGTATTTT
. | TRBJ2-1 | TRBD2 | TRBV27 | CATAASGLALVQFF | TGTGCCACCGCAGCCTCAGGACTAGCCCTGGTTCAGTTCTTC
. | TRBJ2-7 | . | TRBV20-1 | CSAKSDYEQYF | TGCAGTGCTAAGTCCGACTACGAGCAGTACTTC
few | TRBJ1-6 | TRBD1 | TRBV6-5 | CASSYQGDSPLHF | TGTGCCAGCAGTTACCAGGGGGATTCACCCCTCCACTTT
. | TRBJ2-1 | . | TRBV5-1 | CASSNRGNEQFF | TGCGCCAGCAGCAATAGGGGCAATGAGCAGTTCTTC
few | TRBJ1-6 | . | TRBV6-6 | CASSFTGAEGSPLHF | TGTGCCAGCAGTTTCACCGGGGCTGAGGGTTCACCCCTCCACTTT
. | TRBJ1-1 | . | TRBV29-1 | CSVESNTEAFF | TGCAGCGTTGAATCAAACACTGAAGCTTTCTTT
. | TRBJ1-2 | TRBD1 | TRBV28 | CASKPGQGGRGYTF | TGTGCCAGCAAACCGGGACAGGGCGGTCGTGGCTACACCTTC